This TCR beta chain was captured by sequencing in a study of identical twins. TCRdb reprocessed the 5' RACE reads via MiXCR and lists one record per CDR3 protein. The sample consists of around 510,000 distinct CDR3 sequences, 13% to 15% of them appearing once. Germline loops: CDR1 SEHNR, CDR2 FQNEAQ (reference sequence). The CDR3 is made up of 15 amino acids. V dropped 3 bases and J dropped 0 bases, with 9 bases sitting between them. This clonotype turned up a few times. This sample also appeared in a second study, on yellow fever vaccine responses in identical twins.

Sequencing was done on a sample of CD4+ T cells sorted from blood. The source of this sequence is a woman aged 18-29 years in good health. The chain combines TRBV7-9 with TRBJ1-3; no reliable D call. The CDR3 DNA follows: TGTGCCAGCAGCTTGAGTGGACTCTCTGGAAACACCATATATTTT. Translation: CASSLSGLSGNTIYF.